These 22 T cell receptor beta chains were all obtained from the same sample, sequenced in a study of T cells after posttransplantation cyclophosphamide. Sequenced by immunoSEQ multiplex PCR; TCRdb stores in-frame clones only, minus some. Seen here are thousands of clones, 95% to 99% observed once, and the top ten hold approximately 0.25%. The specimen sequenced was naive CD8+ T cells sorted from PBMCs. The receptors were gathered from a man over 45 in good health, CMV-negative, and a related stem cell transplant donor.

The rearrangement links TRBV9 to TRBJ2-1; D is possibly TRBD1 (6 bases). Germline assignment: CDR1 SGDLS and CDR2 YYNGEE. Trimming took off 0 bases at V and 6 bases at J, with 16 bases between the two ends. This CDR3 is built from 16 residues. The chain's CDR3 is CASSVGGRGQGNEQFF. The CDR3 DNA is TGTGCCAGCAGCGTAGGGGGGCGAGGGCAGGGCAATGAGCAGTTCTTC.

The chain has TRBV29-1 and TRBJ1-1, with TRBD1 identical over 9 bases. This CDR3 spans 11 amino acids. The V and J ends lost 6 bases and 10 bases, in that order; junction bases with no gene match: 6. Germline CDR1 and CDR2: SQVTM and ANQGSEA. CDR3 coding DNA: TGCAGCGTAGGAACAGGGGGCGCAGCTTTCTTT. This translates into CSVGTGGAAFF. Full variable domain (remainder filled in from reference TRBV29-1 and TRBJ1-1): SAVISQKPSRDICQRGTSLTIQCQVDSQVTMMFWYRQQPGQSLTLIATANQGSEATYESGFVIDKFPISRPNLTFSTLTVSNMSPEDSSIYLCSVGTGGAAFFGQGTRLTVV.

This chain connects TRBV7-9 to TRBJ2-2, with D perhaps TRBD1 (5 bases). V gave up 4 bases and J gave up 4 bases, with 10 bases separating them. Per germline, CDR1 SEHNR and CDR2 FQNEAQ (reference sequence). This CDR3 has 14 residues. The CDR3 reads CASSSDSITGELFF. The CDR3 DNA reads as TGTGCCAGCAGCTCAGACAGCATCACCGGGGAGCTGTTTTTT.

This clone has just one count. The chain is built from TRBV7-9 and TRBJ2-7, with D tentatively TRBD2 (5 bases). V lost 3 bases, J lost 7 bases, and 13 bases lay in between. CDR1 is SEHNR and CDR2 is FQNEAQ in the germline V gene (reference sequence). The CDR3 loop spans 13 amino acids. Here the CDR3 reads CASSFGVGREQYF. The CDR3 nucleotides read TGTGCCAGCAGCTTCGGGGTCGGGCGAGAGCAGTACTTC.

The gene calls are TRBV10-3 and TRBJ2-4; possible D gene TRBD2, 5 bases. Germline V gene data show CDR1 as ENHRY and CDR2 as SYGVKD. V gave up 11 bases and J gave up 5 bases, with 13 bases separating them. This CDR3 is 12 amino acids long. The CDR3 nucleotides read TGTGCCGTAAGGGCTAGCCAAAACATTCAGTACTTC. It yields the protein CAVRASQNIQYF.

The CDR3 reads CASSPGLAGGVADTQYF. The CDR3 coding sequence is TGTGCCAGCAGTCCGGGACTAGCGGGGGGAGTCGCAGATACGCAGTATTTT. The rearrangement uses TRBV27 and TRBJ2-3, with TRBD2 matching over 15 bases. CDR1 is MNHEY and CDR2 is SMNVEV in the germline V gene (reference sequence). The CDR3 contains 17 residues. The V segment lost 5 bases and the J segment 4 bases; nucleotides outside the gene matches: 7.

This chain uses TRBV7-6 with TRBJ2-7; D call uncertain. Germline assignment: CDR1 SGHVS and CDR2 FNYEAQ. The CDR3 runs to 13 residues. Trimming stripped 2 bases from V and 3 bases from J, with 8 bases between. The CDR3 spells CASSLSSRYEQYF. The CDR3 region has the DNA TGTGCCAGCAGCTTATCGTCCCGCTACGAGCAGTACTTC.

The chain couples TRBV5-8 to TRBJ2-1, with 10 bases that match TRBD1. This CDR3 spans 16 amino acids. Trimming took 4 bases from V and 9 from J; bases not matched to a gene: 13. In germline, CDR1 is SGHTS, CDR2 YDEGEE. CDR3 amino acids: CASSPSPGTGEGEQFF. As DNA, the CDR3 is TGTGCCAGCAGCCCAAGTCCCGGGACAGGGGAGGGTGAGCAGTTCTTC. Using reference TRBV5-8 and TRBJ2-1 for the parts outside the CDR3, the full variable domain is EAGVTQSPTHLIKTRGQQATLRCSPISGHTSVYWYQQALGLGLQFLLWYDEGEERNRGNFPPRFSGRQFPNYSSELNVNALELEDSALYLCASSPSPGTGEGEQFFGPGTRLTVL.

The V call is TRBV6-1, the J call TRBJ1-1; D is unresolved. V shed 5 bases and J shed 7 bases, with 14 bases lying between them. Germline V gene data show CDR1 as MNHNS and CDR2 as SASEGT. CDR3 size: 13 residues. CDR3 sequence: CASSSPREVEAFF. The CDR3 DNA reads TGTGCCAGCAGTTCACCCCGGGAGGTTGAAGCTTTCTTT.

The V gene is TRBV18, the J gene TRBJ1-1, with TRBD1 as a possible D gene (5 bases). V was trimmed by 5 bases and J by 1 base, leaving 14 bases between them. The CDR3 contains 15 residues. Germline V gene sequence: CDR1 KGHSH, CDR2 LQKENI. The CDR3: CASSLGRGTNTEAFF. Here the CDR3 DNA reads TGTGCCAGCTCATTAGGGCGGGGGACGAACACTGAAGCTTTCTTT.

This chain connects TRBV13 to TRBJ2-4, with a weak D call TRBD2 (6 bases). Germline V CDR1 and CDR2: PRHDT, FYEKMQ (reference sequence). The ends were cut back, 0 bases at V and 8 bases at J, with 14 bases in the middle. This CDR3 is 15 amino acids long. The CDR3 is CASSLGALGEDIQYF. In DNA form, the CDR3 reads TGTGCCAGCAGCTTAGGAGCCTTGGGGGAGGACATTCAGTACTTC.

The chain recombines TRBV19 with TRBJ2-1; 9 bases map to TRBD2. The ends lost 7 bases at V and 8 bases at J; junction bases unmatched: 6. Germline V gives CDR1 LNHDA, CDR2 SQIVND (reference sequence). The CDR3 is 13 amino acids. CDR3 nucleotide sequence: TGTGCCAGTAAGGCGGGGGGGGCACATGAGCAGTTCTTC. Amino acid sequence: CASKAGGAHEQFF.

The gene calls are TRBV28 and TRBJ1-5, with D maybe TRBD1 (6 bases). V lost 2 bases, J lost 4 bases, and 12 bases lay in between. Germline V gene lookup returns CDR1 MDHEN and CDR2 SYDVKM. The CDR3 length is 15 residues. The CDR3 sequence: CASSLGPGENQPQHF. CDR3 coding DNA: TGTGCCAGCAGTTTAGGGCCAGGGGAGAATCAGCCCCAGCATTTT.

This chain uses TRBV13 with TRBJ1-6, with D maybe TRBD1 (6 bases). Looked up from germline, CDR1 is PRHDT and CDR2 is FYEKMQ (reference sequence). The CDR3 contains 12 residues. Between the trimmed V and J ends, which lost 3 bases and 16 bases, there was a span of 13 bases. CDR3 coding DNA: TGTGCCAGCAGCTTCCAACAGGGCCCGCTCCACTTT. Encoded protein: CASSFQQGPLHF.

The chain joins TRBV9 to TRBJ2-4; 9 bases are a match to TRBD1. CDR1 is SGDLS, CDR2 YYNGEE, per germline. The CDR3 runs 11 residues. The V and J ends lost 4 bases and 16 bases, in that order; junction bases with no gene match: 6. The CDR3 DNA reads TGTGCCAGCAGCCCAGGGACAGGGCTTTACTTC. It is translated as CASSPGTGLYF.

The chain couples TRBV4-1 to TRBJ2-3; no clear D gene. V lost 0 bases, J lost 0 bases, and 10 bases lay in between. The CDR3 has 16 residues. The germline CDR1 and CDR2 sequences are MGHRA and YSYEKL. CDR3 region: CASSQDQASSTDTQYF. DNA for the CDR3: TGCGCCAGCAGCCAAGATCAGGCATCTAGCACAGATACGCAGTATTTT.

The CDR3 bases are TGTGCCAGCAGCATGGACTTAAGGACGTTAACCGGGGAGCTGTTTTTT. It specifies CASSMDLRTLTGELFF. V and J are TRBV2 and TRBJ2-2; D might be TRBD2 (5 bases). With 6 bases removed from V and 5 bases from J, the gap between germline ends came to 19 bases. The germline V gene encodes CDR1 SNHLY and CDR2 FYNNEI. The CDR3 consists of 16 residues.

The V call is TRBV21-1, the J call TRBJ2-1; the DNA was not compared with TRBD2, the D call given in the table. TRBV21-1 is classified as a pseudogene. The CDR3 is 17 amino acids. CDR3 nucleotide sequence: TGTGCCAGCAGCAAATCCGGACTAGCGGGAGATTTCAATGAGCAGTTCTTC. As protein: CASSKSGLAGDFNEQFF.

This clone was observed a single time. This sequence joins TRBV5-5 and TRBJ2-5, with 8 bases matching TRBD2. Trimming at V came to 4 bases and at J to 5 bases, leaving 10 bases not matched to a gene. This CDR3 is built from 15 residues. Germline V gene data show CDR1 as SGHKS and CDR2 as YYEKEE (reference sequence). CDR3 nucleotide sequence: TGTGCCAGCAGCCCCCTTCGGGGGGGGAGGGAGACCCAGTACTTC. It translates to CASSPLRGGRETQYF. Looking up the rest from reference TRBV5-5 and TRBJ2-5 gives the full variable domain: DAGVTQSPTHLIKTRGQQVTLRCSPISGHKSVSWYQQVLGQGPQFIFQYYEKEERGRGNFPDRFSARQFPNYSSELNVNALLLGDSALYLCASSPLRGGRETQYFGPGTRLLVL.

The chain has TRBV29-1 and TRBJ2-7, with TRBD2 identical over 11 bases. This CDR3 has 16 amino acids. V was pared by 3 bases and J by 0 bases, with 7 bases of the junction left unmatched. CDR1 SQVTM and CDR2 ANQGSEA come from the germline V gene. CDR3 amino acids: CSVDGIAGGNSYEQYF. The CDR3 nucleotides are TGCAGCGTTGATGGGATAGCGGGAGGGAACTCCTACGAGCAGTACTTC.

The chain uses TRBV19 and TRBJ2-7; 8 nucleotides align to TRBD1. The CDR3 sequence is 15 residues long. The V segment lost 3 bases and the J segment 4 bases; nucleotides outside the gene matches: 8. Germline assignment: CDR1 LNHDA and CDR2 SQIVND (reference sequence). The CDR3 DNA follows: TGTGCCAGTAGTATCCGGACAGGGAGTGGATACGAGCAGTACTTC. Protein sequence: CASSIRTGSGYEQYF. The full variable domain, with the rest looked up from reference TRBV19 and TRBJ2-7, is DGGITQSPKYLFRKEGQNVTLSCEQNLNHDAMYWYRQDPGQGLRLIYYSQIVNDFQKGDIAEGYSVSREKKESFPLTVTSAQKNPTAFYLCASSIRTGSGYEQYFGPGTRLTVT.

CDR3 nucleotide sequence: TGTGCCAGTAGTATAGAAACAGGCTACGAGCAGTACTTC. As protein: CASSIETGYEQYF. The chain carries TRBV19 and TRBJ2-7, with D perhaps matching TRBD1 (5 bases). This CDR3 has 13 residues. Per the germline V gene, CDR1 is LNHDA and CDR2 is SQIVND (reference sequence). V shed 0 bases and J shed 3 bases, with 6 bases lying between them. Based on the CDR3 plus reference TRBV19 and TRBJ2-7, the full variable domain is DGGITQSPKYLFRKEGQNVTLSCEQNLNHDAMYWYRQDPGQGLRLIYYSQIVNDFQKGDIAEGYSVSREKKESFPLTVTSAQKNPTAFYLCASSIETGYEQYFGPGTRLTVT.